This passage covers 10 T cell receptor beta chains from one sample sequenced in a study of early T cells in non-severe SARS-CoV-2 infection. One entry per CDR3 protein, called by TCRdb with MiXCR from the 5' RACE reads. The profile shows tens of thousands of distinct CDR3 sequences, under 15% of them singletons. Sequences were obtained from whole blood. The receptor source for this set is an adult who was a healthcare worker with PCR-confirmed SARS-CoV-2 infection or an uninfected control (not recorded which).

This clonotype has ten or more counts. This rearrangement joins TRBV7-8 to TRBJ2-3; a possible D gene is TRBD1 (5 bases). The CDR3 is 15 amino acids. Per the germline V gene, CDR1 is SGHVS and CDR2 is FQNEAQ. V was cut by 1 base and J by 0 bases, with 8 bases left in between. CDR3 amino acids: CASSLGGPSTDTQYF. The CDR3 nucleotides read TGTGCCAGCAGCTTAGGGGGCCCTAGCACAGATACGCAGTATTTT.

This sequence joins TRBV12-3 or TRBV12-4 and TRBJ2-1; 7 bases are a match to TRBD2. The V segment lost 6 bases and the J segment 15 bases; nucleotides outside the gene matches: 8. CDR3 length: 11 amino acids. The CDR3 nucleotides are TGTGCCAGCAGCCTGGGGGAGGGAGGGTTCTTC. This encodes CASSLGEGGFF.

The chain joins TRBV12-3 or TRBV12-4 to TRBJ2-1; D not resolved. The V end was cut by 6 bases, the J end by 5 bases, with 8 bases between. The CDR3 is 12 amino acids. The CDR3 bases are TGTGCCAGCAGCCCCTACCACAATGAGCAGTTCTTC. Translating gives CASSPYHNEQFF.

Many counts were recorded for this clonotype. The CDR3 coding sequence is TGCGCCAGCAAGCGTAGCGGGGGTGGGGAGACCCAGTACTTC. Protein product: CASKRSGGGETQYF. V is TRBV4-1 and J is TRBJ2-5; 9 bases match TRBD2. Germline loops: CDR1 MGHRA, CDR2 YSYEKL. There are 14 residues in the CDR3. The V and J ends lost 7 bases and 5 bases, in that order; junction bases with no gene match: 8.

This clonotype was observed many times. This chain joins TRBV7-8 and TRBJ1-6; D uncertain. The CDR3 runs 14 residues. Germline values: CDR1 SGHVS, CDR2 FQNEAQ. V lost 1 base to trimming and J lost 7 bases, with 8 bases between them. In DNA form, the CDR3 reads TGTGCCAGCAGCTTAGATTCGGCAAATTCACCCCTCCACTTT. Protein: CASSLDSANSPLHF.

This clonotype was seen a handful of times. The rearrangement joins TRBV15 to TRBJ2-7; TRBD2 aligns across 7 bases. V lost 0 bases and J lost 2; bases outside the gene matches: 4. The CDR3 is 15 amino acids. Germline assignment: CDR1 LNHNV and CDR2 YYDKDF (reference sequence). CDR3: CATSRDSRGAYEQYF. The CDR3 bases are TGTGCCACCAGCAGAGATTCCCGGGGGGCCTACGAGCAGTACTTC. Variable domain in full (rest from reference TRBV15 and TRBJ2-7): DAMVIQNPRYQVTQFGKPVTLSCSQTLNHNVMYWYQQKSSQAPKLLFHYYDKDFNNEADTPDNFQSRRPNTSFCFLDIRSPGLGDTAMYLCATSRDSRGAYEQYFGPGTRLTVT.

This clonotype came up many times. The genes are TRBV7-8 and TRBJ1-2, with 7 bases matching TRBD1. Germline V gene data show CDR1 as SGHVS and CDR2 as FQNEAQ. J gave up 0 bases and V 5 bases, and 3 bases lay outside the gene matches. The CDR3 has 14 residues. The CDR3 nucleotides are TGTGCCAGCAGCGTTGACAGGGCTAACTATGGCTACACCTTC. Encoded protein: CASSVDRANYGYTF. The full variable domain, rest sourced from reference TRBV7-8 and TRBJ1-2, is GAGVSQSPRYKVAKRGQDVALRCDPISGHVSLFWYQQALGQGPEFLTYFQNEAQLDKSGLPSDRFFAERPEGSVSTLKIQRTQQEDSAVYLCASSVDRANYGYTFGSGTRLTVV.

This clonotype was picked up many times. The V and J genes are TRBV10-3 and TRBJ1-4; D call uncertain. The V end lost 0 bases, the J end lost 8 bases, and 13 bases lay between the germline ends. Germline CDR1 reads ENHRY; CDR2 reads SYGVKD. CDR3 length: 15 amino acids. CDR3 loop: CAISESSVVGEKLFF. The CDR3 DNA sequence: TGTGCCATCAGTGAGTCGAGCGTGGTTGGGGAAAAACTGTTTTTT.

This clonotype was counted at least ten times. The gene calls are TRBV12-3 or TRBV12-4 and TRBJ2-3, with D unresolved. The CDR3 runs to 13 residues. V shed 3 bases and J shed 4 bases, with 8 bases lying between them. The CDR3 region has the DNA TGTGCCAGCAGTTTGTTTGCCGCAGATACGCAGTATTTT. It codes for CASSLFAADTQYF.

This chain uses TRBV15 with TRBJ1-1, with D maybe TRBD1 (6 bases). From germline, CDR1 is LNHNV and CDR2 YYDKDF (reference sequence). The CDR3 consists of 13 residues. The V end was cut by 1 base, the J end by 8 bases, with 11 bases between. The CDR3 loop reads CATSRGGGTEAFF. Here the CDR3 DNA reads TGTGCCACCAGCAGAGGGGGGGGCACAGAAGCTTTCTTT.